The 24 T cell receptor beta chains presented below share a single source sample, sequenced in a study of T cell changes during pregnancy in multiple sclerosis. Only in-frame clones appear in the TCRdb table, and some are missing; sequencing was by immunoSEQ multiplex PCR. The repertoire has fewer than 60,000 clones, approximately 90% of them found once; the top ten carry 0.39%. Specimen: CD4+ T cells from peripheral blood mononuclear cells, collected after pregnancy. All receptors derive from a female donor with multiple sclerosis, enrolled in a pregnancy study.

The V call is TRBV7-6, the J call TRBJ2-1; 8 bases agree with TRBD2. This CDR3 has 16 amino acids. Unmatched junction bases numbered 10, after V lost 4 bases and J lost 5 bases. Germline V CDR1 and CDR2: SGHVS, FNYEAQ. The CDR3 DNA reads TGTGCCAGCAGCTCTCAAGTAGCGGGGAGTAACAATGAGCAGTTCTTC. Its protein is CASSSQVAGSNNEQFF.

This clone was found once. V is TRBV5-1 and J is TRBJ2-6; 9 bases are shared with TRBD1. This CDR3 comprises 14 residues. V trimming: 3 bases; J trimming: 10 bases; junction bases outside the gene matches: 5. CDR1 SGHRS and CDR2 YFSETQ come from the germline V gene. CDR3 nucleotide sequence: TGCGCCAGCAGCTCACAGGGGGCCTGGAACGTCCTGACTTTC. Translating it yields CASSSQGAWNVLTF. Based on the CDR3 plus reference TRBV5-1 and TRBJ2-6, the full variable domain is KAGVTQTPRYLIKTRGQQVTLSCSPISGHRSVSWYQQTPGQGLQFLFEYFSETQRNKGNFPGRFSGRQFSNSRSEMNVSTLELGDSALYLCASSSQGAWNVLTFGAGSRLTVL.

V and J are TRBV27 and TRBJ2-1, with TRBD2 matching over 11 bases. The CDR3 is made up of 15 amino acids. Germline CDR1 MNHEY, CDR2 SMNVEV (reference sequence). J lost 6 bases, V lost 5 bases, and 6 bases had no gene match. CDR3 protein: CASSLGLAGPNEQFF. The CDR3 bases are TGTGCCAGCAGTCTCGGACTAGCGGGTCCCAATGAGCAGTTCTTC.

V is TRBV6-4 and J is TRBJ1-2; perhaps TRBD1 as D (5 bases). This CDR3 region has 15 residues. In germline, CDR1 is MRHNA, CDR2 SNTAGT. The V end lost 9 bases, the J end lost 0 bases, and 17 bases lay between the germline ends. The CDR3 spells CARFDRVQANYGYTF. The CDR3 DNA is TGTGCCAGGTTTGACAGAGTTCAAGCTAACTATGGCTACACCTTC.

V gene TRBV19 combines with J gene TRBJ1-1, with D maybe TRBD1 (6 bases). Trimming took off 5 bases at V and 0 bases at J, with 10 bases between the two ends. Germline V gene sequence: CDR1 LNHDA, CDR2 SQIVND (reference sequence). CDR3 length: 14 residues. CDR3 amino acids: CASSRDTMNTEAFF. The CDR3 DNA reads TGTGCCAGTAGTCGGGACACAATGAACACTGAAGCTTTCTTT.

This chain links TRBV7-9 with TRBJ2-3, with TRBD2 matching over 12 bases. CDR1 and CDR2 from the germline V gene are SEHNR and FQNEAQ (reference sequence). This CDR3 is built from 16 residues. V lost 5 bases, J lost 4 bases, and 7 bases stayed unmatched. The CDR3 nucleotides read TGTGCCAGCAGCCCGACTAGCGGGAGAGGGGCAGATACGCAGTATTTT. Translated, it gives CASSPTSGRGADTQYF. The full variable domain, in which reference TRBV7-9 and TRBJ2-3 provide the parts outside the CDR3, is DTGVSQNPRHKITKRGQNVTFRCDPISEHNRLYWYRQTLGQGPEFLTYFQNEAQLEKSRLLSDRFSAERPKGSFSTLEIQRTEQGDSAMYLCASSPTSGRGADTQYFGPGTRLTVL.

This chain uses TRBV6-1 with TRBJ2-3, with 11 bases fitting TRBD2. The CDR3 sequence is 14 residues long. The trim removed 6 bases at V and 2 bases at J, leaving 1 base unmatched. CDR1 is MNHNS and CDR2 is SASEGT in the germline V gene. CDR3 residues: CASRTSGNTDTQYF. DNA of the CDR3: TGTGCCAGCAGGACTAGCGGGAACACAGATACGCAGTATTTT.

The gene calls are TRBV18 and TRBJ1-5, with D maybe TRBD1 (5 bases). V was shortened by 3 bases and J by 5 bases, with 8 bases between the two germline ends. CDR1 and CDR2 (germline): KGHSH, LQKENI. This CDR3 is built from 13 residues. The CDR3 sequence: CASSPGRDQPQHF. CDR3 sequence (DNA): TGTGCCAGCTCACCGGGCAGGGATCAGCCCCAGCATTTT.

The genes are TRBV4-3 and TRBJ2-1; 10 bases match TRBD2. This CDR3 has 17 amino acids. Trimming took 0 bases from V and 4 from J; bases not matched to a gene: 6. Germline-derived CDR1 and CDR2 are LGHNA and YSLEER. The CDR3 DNA reads TGCGCCAGCAGCCAAGATTCGGGAGCGGGAGGGTACAATGAGCAGTTCTTC. Its translation is CASSQDSGAGGYNEQFF.

The chain employs TRBV4-2 and TRBJ2-3, with TRBD1 matching 8 bases. The CDR3 covers 16 residues. Germline trimming cut 2 bases from V and 2 bases from J; bases unmatched to any gene: 6. Germline-derived CDR1 and CDR2 are LGHNA and YNFKEQ. In DNA, the CDR3 is TGTGCCAGCAGCCAACCCGGACAGGGCTCCACAGATACGCAGTATTTT. The encoded protein is CASSQPGQGSTDTQYF.

V usage is TRBV2 and J usage is TRBJ2-3; weak D call: TRBD2 (5 bases). Trimming removed 3 bases at V and 4 bases at J, with 17 bases between. Germline V CDR1 and CDR2: SNHLY, FYNNEI. The CDR3 runs 16 residues. The CDR3 DNA is TGTGCCAGCAGTGAGGCTAGCTCAGTTTTCTCAGATACGCAGTATTTT. It yields the protein CASSEASSVFSDTQYF.

This sequence joins TRBV6-1 and TRBJ2-1, with a possible D match to TRBD1 (5 bases). Trimming removed 7 bases at V and 1 base at J, with 11 bases between. The CDR3 is 14 residues long. Looked up from germline, CDR1 is MNHNS and CDR2 is SASEGT. The CDR3: CASIKGFSYNEQFF. DNA for the CDR3: TGTGCCAGCATTAAGGGGTTTTCCTACAATGAGCAGTTCTTC.

The chain is built from TRBV10-1 and TRBJ2-1; perhaps TRBD2 as D (6 bases). The CDR3 length is 13 residues. Germline V gene data show CDR1 as WNHNN and CDR2 as SYGVQD (reference sequence). V was cut by 4 bases and J by 3 bases, with 7 bases left in between. This CDR3 is CASSGTNYNEQFF. In DNA, the CDR3 is TGCGCCAGCAGTGGGACTAACTACAATGAGCAGTTCTTC.

The chain employs TRBV29-1 and TRBJ2-7, with 9 bases identical to TRBD1. This CDR3 is built from 12 residues. The germline V gene encodes CDR1 SQVTM and CDR2 ANQGSEA. Trimming cost V 4 bases and J 6 bases; bases outside gene matches: 4. CDR3 in amino acids: CSVVGQGGEQYF. The CDR3 bases are TGCAGCGTTGTGGGACAGGGTGGCGAGCAGTACTTC.

The chain recombines TRBV2 with TRBJ2-2, with 9 nucleotides matching TRBD2. J lost 2 bases, V lost 5 bases, and 6 bases had no gene match. The CDR3 has 16 amino acids. The V gene's germline CDR1 is SNHLY and CDR2 FYNNEI. This chain's CDR3 is CASSILAGANTGELFF. In DNA, the CDR3 is TGTGCCAGCAGTATACTAGCGGGCGCTAACACCGGGGAGCTGTTTTTT.

CDR3 protein: CASSREGLAGYEQYF. The CDR3 DNA is TGCGCCAGCAGCCGGGAGGGACTAGCGGGTTACGAGCAGTACTTC. The rearrangement joins TRBV5-1 to TRBJ2-7; TRBD2 matches 12 bases. CDR1 and CDR2 (germline): SGHRS, YFSETQ. J was trimmed by 4 bases and V by 4 bases; bases with no gene match: 6. This CDR3 spans 15 amino acids.

This clone was observed a handful of times. The V and J genes are TRBV30 and TRBJ1-5; the D is unclear. The CDR3 spans 13 residues. The V gene lost 2 bases and the J gene lost 4 bases, with 9 bases spanning the gap. Germline V gives CDR1 GTSNPN, CDR2 SVGIG (reference sequence). CDR3 DNA: TGTGCCTGGAGTTTGCAGAATAATCAGCCCCAGCATTTT. It encodes CAWSLQNNQPQHF.

The rearrangement links TRBV2 to TRBJ2-1, with TRBD2 matching 8 bases. With V trimmed by 3 bases and J by 1 base, 8 bases remained unmatched. The CDR3 is 17 residues long. The germline CDR1 and CDR2 sequences are SNHLY and FYNNEI. This chain's CDR3 is CASSDTTGGLSYNEQFF. CDR3 bases: TGTGCCAGCAGTGATACCACGGGAGGGCTTTCCTACAATGAGCAGTTCTTC.

The J gene is TRBJ1-3, the V gene TRBV6-1; TRBD1 matches 8 bases. Germline CDR1 and CDR2: MNHNS and SASEGT. CDR3 length equals 14 residues. With V trimmed by 6 bases and J by 2 bases, 3 bases remained unmatched. CDR3 residues: CASRTDRAGNTIYF. The CDR3 coding sequence is TGTGCCAGCAGAACGGACAGGGCTGGAAACACCATATATTTT.

In its sample, this clone was seen a few times. The chain couples TRBV9 to TRBJ2-1; 15 positions match TRBD2. Trimming removed 4 bases from V and 12 bases from J; junction bases left unmatched: 8. CDR1 is SGDLS, CDR2 YYNGEE, per germline. The CDR3 sequence is 15 residues long. This CDR3 is CASSIGLAGGEGQFF. The CDR3 nucleotides read TGTGCCAGCAGCATCGGACTAGCGGGGGGGGAAGGGCAGTTCTTC.

V and J are TRBV27 and TRBJ2-3; 10 bases map to TRBD2. V lost 1 base, J lost 8 bases, and 9 bases stayed unmatched. In germline, CDR1 is MNHEY, CDR2 SMNVEV (reference sequence). The CDR3 sequence is 16 residues long. CDR3 coding DNA: TGTGCCAGCAGTTTATGGGTAGCGGGAGGAGTAGGTACGCAGTATTTT. Amino acids: CASSLWVAGGVGTQYF.

The V and J genes are TRBV4-3 and TRBJ1-4; the D gene is possibly TRBD1 (5 bases). The CDR3 runs to 17 residues. V lost 1 base and J lost 2, with 14 bases in between. Germline V lookup: CDR1 LGHNA, CDR2 YSLEER. CDR3 in DNA: TGCGCCAGCAGCCAAGGGGCAGGGCTACTTACTAATGAAAAACTGTTTTTT. It specifies CASSQGAGLLTNEKLFF.

V gene TRBV27 combines with J gene TRBJ1-3; no clear D gene. From germline, CDR1 is MNHEY and CDR2 SMNVEV (reference sequence). Trimming took off 4 bases at V and 0 bases at J, with 10 bases between the two ends. The CDR3 sequence is 15 residues long. DNA of the CDR3: TGTGCCAGCAGTTCGTCTACAGACTCTGGAAACACCATATATTTT. Its protein product is CASSSSTDSGNTIYF.

The V gene is TRBV5-1, the J gene TRBJ2-2; a weak D match, TRBD1 (6 bases). V was pared by 4 bases and J by 5 bases, with 9 bases between. From germline, CDR1 is SGHRS and CDR2 YFSETQ. The CDR3 has 13 amino acids. The CDR3 DNA follows: TGCGCCAGCAGCCAGGGGATGACCGGGGAGCTGTTTTTT. Amino acid sequence: CASSQGMTGELFF.